Listed below are T cell receptor beta chains from one sample, sequenced in a study of molecular identifiers for immune sequencing clone quantification. TCRdb independently ran MiXCR on the PCR reads; one entry per CDR3 protein. The table records 250,000 to 400,000 distinct CDR3 sequences, around 21% of them present only once. Sequencing was done on a sample of naive CD8+ T cells from blood, with Jurkat cell RNA spiked in. These receptors all stem from a human donor in good health. Some libraries in this study had Jurkat cell RNA spiked in. Each CDR3 is given with its conserved first and last residue. The order of the fields is clone size, J gene, V gene, D gene, CDR3 DNA, CDR3 protein. D genes are given only for firm matches. Expanded clones are given a class, and other clones once, few, many or no size at all.

>many|TRBJ2-3|TRBV23-1|.
TGCGCCAGCAAGTACAGGGAAGGAGATACGCAGTATTTT
CASKYREGDTQYF
>many|TRBJ2-3|TRBV7-2|TRBD2
TGTGCCAGCAGCTCCTTACTAGCGGGGGGCCCGGAGGGGCAGTATTTT
CASSSLLAGGPEGQYF
>few|TRBJ2-7|TRBV19|TRBD1
TGTGCCAGTAGTATAGGGGGACAGACCGAGCAGTACTTC
CASSIGGQTEQYF
>many|TRBJ2-2|TRBV6-5|TRBD2
TGTGCCAGCAGTGACACTAGCGTCACGAACACCGGGGAGCTGTTTTTT
CASSDTSVTNTGELFF
>many|TRBJ2-5|TRBV7-2|.
TGTGCCAGCAGCTTATACTGGCAGGAGACCCAGTACTTC
CASSLYWQETQYF
>many|TRBJ2-7|TRBV7-2|TRBD1
TGTGCCAGCAGCTTAACCCGACCGGGACAGGGCTACGAGCAGTACTTC
CASSLTRPGQGYEQYF
>many|TRBJ2-3|TRBV6-4|TRBD2
TGTGCCAGCAGCGTTCGAGCGGGAGGGCCCTCAGATACGCAGTATTTT
CASSVRAGGPSDTQYF
>many|TRBJ2-4|TRBV5-6|.
TGTGCCAGCAGCATAAAGACAGTAGCCAAAAACATTCAGTACTTC
CASSIKTVAKNIQYF
>.|TRBJ2-7|TRBV5-1|TRBD1
TGCGCCAGCAGCCTGGGACAGGGGGGGGCCTCCTACGAGCAGTACTTC
CASSLGQGGASYEQYF
>many|TRBJ1-1|TRBV4-1|.
TGCGCCAGCAGCCAAGAGGGCAGGGAGAACACTGAAGCTTTCTTT
CASSQEGRENTEAFF
>many|TRBJ2-6|TRBV5-1|.
TGCGCCAGCAGCTTGGTCGGGGAAGGGTCTGGGGCCAACGTCCTGACTTTC
CASSLVGEGSGANVLTF